The 27 T cell receptor beta chains in this list originate from one sample, sequenced in a study of early T cells in non-severe SARS-CoV-2 infection. Each CDR3 protein is one row after TCRdb ran MiXCR on the 5' RACE reads. The data hold more than 55,000 distinct CDR3 sequences, with 8.9% observed a single time. What was sequenced was whole blood. The source is an adult who was a healthcare worker with PCR-confirmed SARS-CoV-2 infection or an uninfected control (not recorded which).

This clonotype appeared many times. The chain carries TRBV2 and TRBJ2-1, with 9 bases lining up with TRBD1. The germline V gene encodes CDR1 SNHLY and CDR2 FYNNEI. This CDR3 has 17 residues. Trimming took 3 bases from V and 1 from J; bases not matched to a gene: 7. CDR3 in DNA: TGTGCCAGCAGTGAGCGCGGACAGGGGACTTCCTACAATGAGCAGTTCTTC. Amino acid sequence: CASSERGQGTSYNEQFF.

This clonotype was seen many times. The rearrangement links TRBV5-1 to TRBJ2-1; TRBD1 or TRBD2 may be the D gene (5 bases each). Trimming removed 0 bases at V and 0 bases at J, with 16 bases between. Germline V lookup: CDR1 SGHRS, CDR2 YFSETQ. The CDR3 is made up of 18 amino acids. The CDR3: CASSLAAGGSPSYNEQFF. The CDR3 bases are TGCGCCAGCAGCTTGGCTGCTGGGGGATCCCCCTCCTACAATGAGCAGTTCTTC. Together with reference TRBV5-1 and TRBJ2-1, the CDR3 gives the full variable domain: KAGVTQTPRYLIKTRGQQVTLSCSPISGHRSVSWYQQTPGQGLQFLFEYFSETQRNKGNFPGRFSGRQFSNSRSEMNVSTLELGDSALYLCASSLAAGGSPSYNEQFFGPGTRLTVL.

This clonotype was observed many times. The chain employs TRBV5-5 and TRBJ1-6; D is unresolved. Deletions cut 3 bases from V and 8 bases from J, with 15 bases between. CDR1 is SGHKS, CDR2 YYEKEE, per germline (reference sequence). The CDR3 consists of 15 residues. CDR3 nucleotides: TGTGCCAGCAGCTCCAATTACGAAAAGGATTCACCCCTCCACTTT. This translates into CASSSNYEKDSPLHF.

This clonotype appeared many times. The rearrangement joins TRBV20-1 to TRBJ1-5, with D tentatively TRBD1 (5 bases). The CDR3 spans 15 residues. V lost 3 bases and J 11 bases, leaving 23 bases between the germline ends. Per germline, CDR1 DFQATT and CDR2 SNEGSKA (reference sequence). The CDR3 loop reads CSARPGTVHRAAQHF. The CDR3 DNA reads TGCAGTGCTAGGCCTGGGACGGTCCATCGAGCGGCCCAGCATTTT.

This clonotype showed up many times. The rearrangement links TRBV28 to TRBJ1-2; 10 nucleotides agree with TRBD1. Germline V gives CDR1 MDHEN, CDR2 SYDVKM. J gave up 4 bases and V 6 bases, and 11 bases lay outside the gene matches. The CDR3 runs to 16 residues. The CDR3 region has the DNA TGTGCCAGCAGCCCTACCCGACAGGGGGCTAGCTATGGCTACACCTTC. Amino acids: CASSPTRQGASYGYTF.

Ten or more counts support this clonotype. The chain carries TRBV4-2 and TRBJ2-5; 10 bases agree with TRBD2. J was trimmed by 6 bases and V by 0 bases; bases with no gene match: 7. Germline CDR1 is LGHNA and CDR2 is YNFKEQ. The CDR3 has 16 amino acids. CDR3 protein: CASSQESAGGVQTQYF. CDR3 bases: TGTGCCAGCAGCCAAGAGTCAGCGGGAGGGGTGCAGACCCAGTACTTC.

This clonotype was picked up many times. The chain is built from TRBV7-3 and TRBJ2-5; possible D gene TRBD2, 5 bases. Germline assignment: CDR1 SGHTA and CDR2 FQGTGA. V lost 3 bases, J lost 7 bases, and 12 bases lay in between. CDR3 length equals 13 residues. The DNA of the CDR3 is TGTGCCAGCAGCTTTGGTAGAGAGGGGACCCAGTACTTC. It yields the protein CASSFGREGTQYF.

This clonotype came up many times. V gene TRBV10-2 combines with J gene TRBJ2-1; 11 bases match TRBD2. The CDR3 length is 14 residues. The V and J ends lost 8 bases and 8 bases, in that order; junction bases with no gene match: 8. From germline, CDR1 is WSHSY and CDR2 SAAADI. The CDR3 sequence: CASSGTSGHYEQFF. The CDR3 bases are TGCGCCAGCTCCGGGACTAGCGGCCACTATGAGCAGTTCTTC.

This chain connects TRBV20-1 to TRBJ2-1; TRBD1 matches at 8 bases. Germline trimming cut 5 bases from V and 2 bases from J; bases unmatched to any gene: 5. This CDR3 is 14 amino acids long. CDR1 is DFQATT and CDR2 is SNEGSKA in the germline V gene (reference sequence). The CDR3 loop is CSASDRDTYNEQFF. Here the CDR3 DNA reads TGCAGTGCTTCGGACAGGGACACCTACAATGAGCAGTTCTTC.

This sequence joins TRBV28 and TRBJ2-7, with a tentative D call TRBD1 (6 bases). This CDR3 is 15 amino acids long. The ends were cut back, 6 bases at V and 1 base at J, with 16 bases in the middle. CDR1 MDHEN and CDR2 SYDVKM come from the germline V gene. The CDR3 sequence is CASSRTAVKSYEQYF. The DNA of the CDR3 is TGTGCCAGCAGCAGGACAGCTGTAAAGTCCTACGAGCAGTACTTC.

There are a few counts of this clonotype. This chain connects TRBV9 to TRBJ2-7; D is possibly TRBD1 or TRBD2 (5 bases each). CDR3 length equals 14 residues. CDR1 is SGDLS, CDR2 YYNGEE, per germline. The V end lost 3 bases, the J end lost 2 bases, and 12 bases lay between the germline ends. CDR3 loop: CASSAGPAAYEQYF. CDR3 coding DNA: TGTGCCAGCAGCGCGGGACCCGCGGCCTACGAGCAGTACTTC.

V and J are TRBV7-2 and TRBJ2-7; 7 positions agree with TRBD2. Losses at the gene ends were 5 bases for V and 5 bases for J; bases not matched to a gene: 6. Germline V gene lookup returns CDR1 SGHTA and CDR2 FQGNSA. CDR3 length: 13 residues. The CDR3 bases are TGTGCCAGCAGCGGCAGGACTAGAAACGAGCAGTACTTC. Its protein is CASSGRTRNEQYF.

This clonotype was seen ten or more times. The V call is TRBV3-1, the J call TRBJ1-5; D unclear. The CDR3 is 15 residues long. V was pared by 0 bases and J by 4 bases, with 10 bases between. Looked up from germline, CDR1 is LGHDT and CDR2 is YNNKEL (reference sequence). CDR3 region: CASSQDSAENQPQHF. The CDR3 DNA follows: TGTGCCAGCAGCCAAGATTCGGCCGAAAATCAGCCCCAGCATTTT.

This clonotype was seen ten or more times. The V gene is TRBV18, the J gene TRBJ2-3; the D is unclear. V was trimmed by 1 base and J by 3 bases, leaving 8 bases between them. CDR3 length: 14 amino acids. Looked up from germline, CDR1 is KGHSH and CDR2 is LQKENI. CDR3: CASSPRSRTDTQYF. For the CDR3, the DNA is TGTGCCAGCTCACCACGGAGTAGGACAGATACGCAGTATTTT.

This clonotype was counted only a few times. This rearrangement joins TRBV6-5 to TRBJ2-7; TRBD1 aligns across 8 bases. This CDR3 has 13 amino acids. Germline V gene sequence: CDR1 MNHEY, CDR2 SVGAGI. V lost 2 bases to trimming and J lost 5 bases; unmatched junction nucleotides: 2. Here the CDR3 reads CASSYETGDEQYF. CDR3 bases: TGTGCCAGCAGTTACGAGACAGGGGACGAGCAGTACTTC.

In its sample, this clonotype was seen many times. The CDR3 loop is CSAEDTLNTEAFF. The CDR3 bases are TGCAGTGCTGAGGACACATTGAACACTGAAGCTTTCTTT. The J gene is TRBJ1-1, the V gene TRBV20-1; perhaps TRBD1 as D (5 bases). V lost 5 bases and J lost 0, with 10 bases in between. The CDR3 covers 13 residues. The V gene's germline CDR1 is DFQATT and CDR2 SNEGSKA (reference sequence).

The chain has TRBV3-1 and TRBJ2-1; D remains unclear. Trimming removed 1 base from V and 7 bases from J, with 17 bases in between. Germline values: CDR1 LGHDT, CDR2 YNNKEL (reference sequence). The CDR3 is 16 residues long. The DNA of the CDR3 is TGTGCCAGCAGCCAAGTAGGCAATTTGCCGATGAATGAGCAGTTCTTC. It translates to CASSQVGNLPMNEQFF.

The CDR3: CASSSANNEQFF. The CDR3 DNA follows: TGTGCCAGCAGCTCGGCCAACAATGAGCAGTTCTTC. The chain couples TRBV7-9 to TRBJ2-1; D unresolved. Trimming pared 4 bases from V and 5 bases from J, leaving 6 bases between. Germline values: CDR1 SEHNR, CDR2 FQNEAQ (reference sequence). This CDR3 spans 12 amino acids.

The chain employs TRBV6-4 and TRBJ2-7; a possible D gene is TRBD1 (6 bases). Between the trimmed V and J ends, which lost 2 bases and 6 bases, there was a span of 14 bases. Germline CDR1 and CDR2: MRHNA and SNTAGT. The CDR3 length is 14 residues. CDR3 DNA sequence: TGTGCCAGCAGTGACGCACAGGGTGTCGGCGAGCAGTACTTC. Translation: CASSDAQGVGEQYF.

The V gene is TRBV12-3 or TRBV12-4, the J gene TRBJ2-7; the match to TRBD2 covers 7 bases. The CDR3 runs to 14 residues. J was trimmed by 7 bases and V by 5 bases; bases with no gene match: 11. The CDR3 loop reads CASSLPGGRLEQYF. DNA of the CDR3: TGTGCCAGCAGTCTCCCGGGAGGACGTCTGGAGCAGTACTTC.

The chain employs TRBV29-1 and TRBJ2-1; D perhaps matches TRBD1 (5 bases). This CDR3 spans 12 amino acids. Trimming removed 7 bases from V and 2 bases from J, with 9 bases in between. The V gene's germline CDR1 is SQVTM and CDR2 ANQGSEA. The CDR3 sequence is CSARATYNEQFF. In nucleotides, the CDR3 is TGCAGCGCCAGGGCCACCTACAATGAGCAGTTCTTC.

This clonotype was seen ten or more times. The chain links TRBV6-2 or TRBV6-3 to TRBJ2-1; the D gene is possibly TRBD2 (5 bases). V dropped 3 bases and J dropped 7 bases, with 7 bases sitting between them. The germline V gene has CDR1 MNHEY and CDR2 SVGEGT. CDR3 length equals 12 residues. The CDR3 loop is CASSYPGNEQFF. As DNA, the CDR3 is TGTGCCAGCAGTTATCCGGGGAATGAGCAGTTCTTC.

The rearrangement uses TRBV4-2 and TRBJ2-1, with 15 nucleotides matching TRBD2. Germline V gene sequence: CDR1 LGHNA, CDR2 YNFKEQ. The CDR3 length is 15 residues. V trimming: 4 bases; J trimming: 8 bases; junction bases outside the gene matches: 3. CDR3 region: CASSLRTSGRDEQFF. The CDR3 DNA follows: TGTGCCAGCAGCCTAAGGACTAGCGGGAGGGATGAGCAGTTCTTC.

This clonotype appeared a few times. The rearrangement uses TRBV7-9 and TRBJ1-5; TRBD1 agrees at 8 bases. The junction had 2 bases not matched to a gene; V was cut back by 1 base and J by 3 bases. This CDR3 comprises 15 residues. Germline CDR1 reads SEHNR; CDR2 reads FQNEAQ (reference sequence). The CDR3 DNA reads as TGTGCCAGCAGCTTAGGGACAGGGATCAATCAGCCCCAGCATTTT. Its protein is CASSLGTGINQPQHF. Full variable domain (missing parts from reference TRBV7-9 and TRBJ1-5): DTGVSQNPRHKITKRGQNVTFRCDPISEHNRLYWYRQTLGQGPEFLTYFQNEAQLEKSRLLSDRFSAERPKGSFSTLEIQRTEQGDSAMYLCASSLGTGINQPQHFGDGTRLSIL.

This clonotype turned up a few times. The J gene is TRBJ2-3, the V gene TRBV24-1; D unclear. The germline gives CDR1 KGHDR, CDR2 SFDVKD. Deletions cut 4 bases from V and 6 bases from J, with 13 bases between. The CDR3 loop spans 14 amino acids. The CDR3 DNA reads TGTGCCACCAGTGAGACTGAGCCAAGGGATACGCAGTATTTT. Translating gives CATSETEPRDTQYF.

CDR3 DNA: TGTGCCAGCAGTTACTCATACAGCAATGAAAAACTGTTTTTT. This codes for CASSYSYSNEKLFF. The chain links TRBV6-6 to TRBJ1-4; D not certain. V lost 0 bases and J lost 5, with 7 bases in between. The germline V gene encodes CDR1 MNHNY and CDR2 SVGAGI (reference sequence). This CDR3 comprises 14 residues.

Note on this clonotype: This may arise from a read error, as a much more abundant clone is one base away. This sequence joins TRBV6-2 or TRBV6-3 and TRBJ2-2; 10 nucleotides align to TRBD2. Germline-derived CDR1 and CDR2 are MNHEY and SVGEGT. The CDR3 sequence is 16 residues long. Losses at the gene ends were 4 bases for V and 3 bases for J; bases not matched to a gene: 5. In nucleotides, the CDR3 is TGTGCCAGCAGTTCACACAGCGGGAGGGACACCGGGGAGCTGTTTTTT. Its protein is CASSSHSGRDTGELFF.